This T cell receptor beta chain is from a study of T cells after yellow fever vaccination. Study-level results: Highly abundant clonotypes carried over from the bulk population could end up in FACS-sorted repertoires as contaminants.

In TCRdb, the 5' RACE reads were re-called with MiXCR into one record per CDR3 protein. The sample has more than 350,000 distinct CDR3 sequences; more than 9% are singletons. The V gene's germline CDR1 is MNHEY and CDR2 SVGAGI. The CDR3 runs to 17 residues. V was pared by 11 bases and J by 2 bases, with 26 bases between. This clonotype turned up a few times. The antigen remains unidentified. J is TRBJ2-3 and V is TRBV6-5; D may be TRBD1 (5 bases). This sequence originates from a man aged 18-30 years who received the YFV17D yellow fever vaccine. The sequences come from PBMCs, collected on the day of the first yellow fever vaccination. The CDR3 DNA reads as TGTGCCGCCTCAACGGGCCAGGGTTGGAAAAACACAGATACGCAGTATTTT. It specifies CAASTGQGWKNTDTQYF.